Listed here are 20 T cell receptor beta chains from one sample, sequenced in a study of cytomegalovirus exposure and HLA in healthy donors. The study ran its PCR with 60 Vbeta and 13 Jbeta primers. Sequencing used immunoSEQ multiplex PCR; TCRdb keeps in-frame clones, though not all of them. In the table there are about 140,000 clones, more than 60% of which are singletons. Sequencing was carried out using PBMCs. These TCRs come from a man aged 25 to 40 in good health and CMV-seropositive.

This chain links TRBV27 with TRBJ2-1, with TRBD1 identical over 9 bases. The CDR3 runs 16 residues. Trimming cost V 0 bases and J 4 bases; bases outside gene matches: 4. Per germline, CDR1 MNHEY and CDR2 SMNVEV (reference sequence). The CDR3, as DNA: TGTGCCAGCAGTTTATCCGGGACAGGGAAATACAATGAGCAGTTCTTC. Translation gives CASSLSGTGKYNEQFF.

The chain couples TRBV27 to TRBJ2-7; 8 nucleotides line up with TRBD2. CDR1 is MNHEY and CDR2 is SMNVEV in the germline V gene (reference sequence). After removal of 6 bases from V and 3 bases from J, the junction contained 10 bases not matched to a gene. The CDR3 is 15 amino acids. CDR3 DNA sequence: TGTGCCAGCAGAACCGCGGGAGGAACTCTCTACGAGCAGTACTTC. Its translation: CASRTAGGTLYEQYF.

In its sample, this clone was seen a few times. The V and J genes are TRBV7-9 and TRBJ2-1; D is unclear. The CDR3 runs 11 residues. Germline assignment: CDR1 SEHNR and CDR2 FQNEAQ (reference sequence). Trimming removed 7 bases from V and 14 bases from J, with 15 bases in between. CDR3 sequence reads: CASTLSVAEFF. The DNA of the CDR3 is TGTGCCAGCACCTTGAGCGTGGCCGAGTTCTTC.

The CDR3 here is CSVDPWGVGHEAFF. DNA of the CDR3: TGCAGCGTTGATCCCTGGGGGGTAGGGCATGAAGCTTTCTTT. The chain couples TRBV29-1 to TRBJ1-1; TRBD1 might be the D (5 bases). This CDR3 is built from 14 residues. Germline CDR1 and CDR2: SQVTM and ANQGSEA. The V gene lost 3 bases and the J gene lost 7 bases, with 18 bases spanning the gap.

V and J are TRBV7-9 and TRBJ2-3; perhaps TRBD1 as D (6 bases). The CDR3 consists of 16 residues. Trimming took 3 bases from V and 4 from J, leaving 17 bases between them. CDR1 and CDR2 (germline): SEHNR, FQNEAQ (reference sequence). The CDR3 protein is CASSFQPTGIPDTQYF. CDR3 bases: TGTGCCAGCAGCTTCCAACCGACAGGTATCCCAGATACGCAGTATTTT.

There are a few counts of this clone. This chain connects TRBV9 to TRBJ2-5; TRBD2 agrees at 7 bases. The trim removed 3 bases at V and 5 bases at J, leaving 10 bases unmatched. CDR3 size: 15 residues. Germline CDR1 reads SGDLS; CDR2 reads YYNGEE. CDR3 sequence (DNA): TGTGCCAGCAGCGGCGGAGCGGGATTAGGGGAGACCCAGTACTTC. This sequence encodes CASSGGAGLGETQYF. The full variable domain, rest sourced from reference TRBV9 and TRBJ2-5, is DSGVTQTPKHLITATGQRVTLRCSPRSGDLSVYWYQQSLDQGLQFLIQYYNGEERAKGNILERFSAQQFPDLHSELNLSSLELGDSALYFCASSGGAGLGETQYFGPGTRLLVL.

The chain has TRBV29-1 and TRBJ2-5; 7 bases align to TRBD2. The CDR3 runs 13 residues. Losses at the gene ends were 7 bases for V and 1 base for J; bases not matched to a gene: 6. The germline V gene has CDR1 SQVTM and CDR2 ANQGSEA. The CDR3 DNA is TGCAGCGCTGTTGGGGGGGTCCAAGAGACCCAGTACTTC. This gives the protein CSAVGGVQETQYF.

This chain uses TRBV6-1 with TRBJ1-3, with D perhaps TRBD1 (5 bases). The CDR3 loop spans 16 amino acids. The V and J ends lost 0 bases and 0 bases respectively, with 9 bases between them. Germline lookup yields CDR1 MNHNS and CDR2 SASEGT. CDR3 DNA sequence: TGTGCCAGCAGTGAAGCGTCGGGGGGCTCTGGAAACACCATATATTTT. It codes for CASSEASGGSGNTIYF.

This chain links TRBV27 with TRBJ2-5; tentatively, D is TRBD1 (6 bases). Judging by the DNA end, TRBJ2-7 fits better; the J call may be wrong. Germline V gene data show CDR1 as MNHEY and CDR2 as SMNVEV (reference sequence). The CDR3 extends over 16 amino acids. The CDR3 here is CATKGPLFATGHEQYF. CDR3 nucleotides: TGTGCCACTAAGGGACCGCTGTTTGCCACAGGGCACGAGCAGTACTTC.

CDR3 in amino acids: CASSGTGGNEQFF. Written as DNA, the CDR3 is TGTGCCAGCAGCGGTACAGGGGGCAATGAGCAGTTCTTC. V and J are TRBV7-9 and TRBJ2-1; 8 bases map to TRBD1. This CDR3 has 13 residues. After removal of 5 bases from V and 6 bases from J, the junction contained 3 bases not matched to a gene. In germline, CDR1 is SEHNR, CDR2 FQNEAQ (reference sequence).

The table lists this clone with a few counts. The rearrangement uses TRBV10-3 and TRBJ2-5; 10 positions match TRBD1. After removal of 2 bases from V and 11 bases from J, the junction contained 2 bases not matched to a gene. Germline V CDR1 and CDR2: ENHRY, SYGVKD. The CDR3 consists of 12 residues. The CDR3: CAISEGTGVQYF. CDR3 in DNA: TGTGCCATCAGTGAGGGGACAGGGGTGCAGTACTTC.

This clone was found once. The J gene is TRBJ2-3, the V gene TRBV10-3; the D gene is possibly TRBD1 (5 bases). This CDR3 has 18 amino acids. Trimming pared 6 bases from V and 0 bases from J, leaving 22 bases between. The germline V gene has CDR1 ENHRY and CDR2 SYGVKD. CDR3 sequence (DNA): TGTGCCATCAGATCCCTATCAGGGTCGAACGCTAGCACAGATACGCAGTATTTT. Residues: CAIRSLSGSNASTDTQYF.

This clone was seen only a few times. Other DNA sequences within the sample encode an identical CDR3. CDR3 residues: CASTPRGYEQYF. The CDR3 bases are TGTGCCAGCACCCCAAGGGGCTACGAGCAGTACTTC. The chain couples TRBV28 to TRBJ2-7; a weak D match, TRBD1 (5 bases). Trimming shortened V by 7 bases and J by 3 bases, and 10 bases separated the two germline ends. CDR3 length: 12 amino acids. Germline values: CDR1 MDHEN, CDR2 SYDVKM.

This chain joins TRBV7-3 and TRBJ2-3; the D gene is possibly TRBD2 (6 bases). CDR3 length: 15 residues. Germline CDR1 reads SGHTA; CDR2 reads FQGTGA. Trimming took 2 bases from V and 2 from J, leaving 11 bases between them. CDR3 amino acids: CASSLGTGVTDTQYF. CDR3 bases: TGTGCCAGCAGCTTAGGTACGGGAGTCACAGATACGCAGTATTTT.

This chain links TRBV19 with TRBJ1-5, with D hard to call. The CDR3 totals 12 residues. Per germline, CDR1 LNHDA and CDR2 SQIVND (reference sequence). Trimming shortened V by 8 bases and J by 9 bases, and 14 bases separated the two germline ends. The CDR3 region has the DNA TGTGCCAGTGCCCCAAGTGGGCTGCCCCAGCATTTT. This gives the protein CASAPSGLPQHF.

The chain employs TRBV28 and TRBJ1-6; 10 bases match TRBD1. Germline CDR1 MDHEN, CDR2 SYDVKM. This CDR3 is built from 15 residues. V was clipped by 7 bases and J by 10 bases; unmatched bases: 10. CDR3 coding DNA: TGTGCCAGCATTAGACAGGGGGCGGATATCTCACCCCTCCACTTT. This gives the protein CASIRQGADISPLHF.

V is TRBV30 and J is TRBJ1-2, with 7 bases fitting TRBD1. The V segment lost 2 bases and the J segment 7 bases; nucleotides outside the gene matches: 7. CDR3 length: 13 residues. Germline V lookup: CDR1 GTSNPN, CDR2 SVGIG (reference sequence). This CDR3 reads CAWSLHAGGGYTF. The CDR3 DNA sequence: TGTGCCTGGAGTCTACACGCAGGGGGTGGCTACACCTTC.

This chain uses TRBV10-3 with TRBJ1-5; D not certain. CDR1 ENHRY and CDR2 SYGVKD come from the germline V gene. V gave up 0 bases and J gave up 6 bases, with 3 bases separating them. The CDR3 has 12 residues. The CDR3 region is CAISESSQPQHF. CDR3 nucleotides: TGTGCCATCAGTGAGTCGAGTCAGCCCCAGCATTTT.

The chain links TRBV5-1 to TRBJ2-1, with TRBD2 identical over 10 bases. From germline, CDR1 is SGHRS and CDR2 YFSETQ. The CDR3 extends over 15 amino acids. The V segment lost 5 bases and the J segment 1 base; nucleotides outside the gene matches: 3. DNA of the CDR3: TGCGCCAGCAGTTTTAGCGGGAGGTCCTACAATGAGCAGTTCTTC. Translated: CASSFSGRSYNEQFF.

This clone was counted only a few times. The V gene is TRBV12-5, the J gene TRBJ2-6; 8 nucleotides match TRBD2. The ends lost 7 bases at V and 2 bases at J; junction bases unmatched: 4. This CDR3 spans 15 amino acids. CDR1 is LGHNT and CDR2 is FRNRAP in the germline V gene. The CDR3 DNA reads TGTGCTAGTGCCTCGGGGGGGGCTGGGGCCAACGTCCTGACTTTC. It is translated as CASASGGAGANVLTF.